This is a list of T cell receptor beta chains from one sample in a study of blood T cell repertoires in COVID-19. Data came from immunoSEQ multiplex PCR; TCRdb stores just in-frame clones and leaves some out. The repertoire includes some 250,000 clones, about 84% of them detected once, and 9% to 15% sits in the top ten. The sequenced sample was peripheral blood. The receptor set was obtained from an elderly man with acute or convalescent COVID-19. CDR3s include the opening cysteine and the closing phenylalanine or tryptophan. The D gene is left open where the match is weak. Clone sizes are given selectively: once, few, many, or a class where the clone is expanded.

V gene	D gene	J gene	clone size	CDR3 protein	CDR3 DNA
TRBV7-9	-	TRBJ1-1	-	CASSSQHLNTEAFF	TGTGCCAGCAGCTCACAACACCTGAACACTGAAGCTTTCTTT
TRBV28	TRBD1	TRBJ1-2	-	CASSLAGQGSNYGYTF	TGTGCCAGCAGCTTAGCAGGACAGGGGTCAAACTATGGCTACACCTTC
TRBV12-3/TRBV12-4	-	TRBJ2-7	-	CASSLGPGEQYF	TGTGCCAGCAGTTTAGGGCCAGGCGAGCAGTACTTC
TRBV6-5	-	TRBJ2-1	-	CASSSVGGEQFF	TGTGCCAGCAGTTCGGTCGGGGGTGAGCAGTTCTTC
TRBV2	TRBD1	TRBJ1-2	-	CASSEISGTVSGYTF	TGTGCCAGCAGTGAAATTAGTGGGACAGTATCCGGCTACACCTTC
TRBV6-6	-	TRBJ1-2	-	CASSFTGSSGYTF	TGTGCCAGCAGTTTTACAGGTTCCAGTGGCTACACCTTC
TRBV4-1	-	TRBJ2-2	-	CASSQGGAGQSGTGELFF	TGCGCCAGCAGCCAAGGAGGTGCCGGACAGTCCGGGACCGGGGAGCTGTTTTTT
TRBV6-5	-	TRBJ1-1	-	CASKIQGTYTEAFF	TGTGCCAGCAAAATTCAGGGGACGTACACTGAAGCTTTCTTT
TRBV11-3	TRBD2	TRBJ2-1	-	CASSSLGGSRYNEQFF	TGTGCCAGCAGCTCCCTTGGCGGGAGCAGATACAATGAGCAGTTCTTC
TRBV4-2	TRBD1	TRBJ1-2	-	CASSQDSGTGYGYTF	TGTGCCAGCAGCCAAGATTCCGGGACAGGCTATGGCTACACCTTC
TRBV19	TRBD2	TRBJ2-1	-	CASSIDQTSGLSYNEQFF	TGTGCCAGTAGTATAGATCAGACTAGCGGTCTTTCCTACAATGAGCAGTTCTTC
TRBV18	-	TRBJ2-5	once	CASSPPRGGQETQYF	TGTGCCAGCTCACCCCCAAGGGGGGGACAAGAGACCCAGTACTTC
TRBV19	-	TRBJ1-1	-	CASRGIRTEDTEAFF	TGTGCCAGTAGAGGGATCAGGACGGAGGACACTGAAGCTTTCTTT
TRBV11-2	-	TRBJ2-1	-	CASSLQSEQFF	TGTGCCAGCAGCTTACAGTCGGAGCAGTTCTTC